The 28 T cell receptor beta chains presented below share a single source sample, sequenced in a study of T cells in Graves' hyperthyroidism and ophthalmopathy. TCR beta CDR3 region amplification was performed from RNA transcripts. An initial round of RT-PCR targeting the TCR CDR3 relied on the HTBI primer set. Each CDR3 protein gets one entry after TCRdb re-called the multiplex PCR reads with MiXCR. The repertoire holds 340,000 or so distinct CDR3 sequences, with approximately 18% as singletons. Material for sequencing was blood. The receptors here all came from a woman aged 45-65 years with Graves' hyperthyroidism.

Turning to this clonotype: This may stem from a read error, because a much larger clone lies one nucleotide away. The DNA is omitted, as the CDR3 cannot be located on it reliably, and the CDR3 follows TCRdb's listing. The J gene is TRBJ2-1, the V gene TRBV11-2; no check of the table's D call, TRBD1, against the DNA was made. Germline V gives CDR1 SGHAT, CDR2 FQNNGV. The CDR3 sequence runs 13 residues, both termini included. The CDR3 reads CASSVGTGNEQSF.

This sequence joins TRBV3-1 and TRBJ2-2, with 10 bases identical to TRBD1. Germline CDR1 and CDR2: LGHDT and YNNKEL (reference sequence). After removal of 5 bases from V and 6 bases from J, the junction contained 9 bases not matched to a gene. The CDR3 loop spans 16 amino acids. In DNA form, the CDR3 reads TGTGCCAGCAGCTCTCGGGGACAGGGGTTCCCCGGGGAGCTGTTTTTT. This sequence encodes CASSSRGQGFPGELFF.

This clonotype showed up just a few times. This chain connects TRBV29-1 to TRBJ2-1; 13 bases map to TRBD2. The CDR3 extends over 16 amino acids. Germline V gene sequence: CDR1 SQVTM, CDR2 ANQGSEA. The trim removed 3 bases at V and 5 bases at J, leaving 7 bases unmatched. The CDR3 loop is CSVDRLAGGSDNEQFF. The CDR3 bases are TGCAGCGTTGATCGACTAGCGGGGGGAAGCGACAATGAGCAGTTCTTC.

For this clonotype: This may arise from a read error, as a much more abundant clone is one base away. No conserved phenylalanine or tryptophan ends this CDR3, so it is likely a read error. This chain joins TRBV19 and TRBJ2-5, with D possibly TRBD2 on 5 matching bases. The ends were cut back, 5 bases at V and 5 bases at J, with 15 bases in the middle. Germline lookup yields CDR1 LNHDA and CDR2 SQIVND (reference sequence). The CDR3 totals 14 residues. CDR3 in amino acids: CASSPNSGEETQYV. The CDR3 nucleotides read TGTGCCAGTAGTCCCAACAGTGGGGAGGAGACCCAGTACGTC.

This clonotype was recorded a few times. The V gene is TRBV15, the J gene TRBJ2-1, with 12 bases aligning to TRBD2. The CDR3 runs to 16 residues. Germline V gene sequence: CDR1 LNHNV, CDR2 YYDKDF (reference sequence). Trimming at V came to 4 bases and at J to 8 bases, leaving 9 bases not matched to a gene. CDR3 DNA sequence: TGTGCCACCAGCACCCGACTAGCGGGAGTGGGCGATGAGCAGTTCTTC. This encodes CATSTRLAGVGDEQFF. Together with reference TRBV15 and TRBJ2-1, the CDR3 gives the full variable domain: DAMVIQNPRYQVTQFGKPVTLSCSQTLNHNVMYWYQQKSSQAPKLLFHYYDKDFNNEADTPDNFQSRRPNTSFCFLDIRSPGLGDTAMYLCATSTRLAGVGDEQFFGPGTRLTVL.

V usage is TRBV14 and J usage is TRBJ2-5, with 8 positions matching TRBD2. Losses at the gene ends were 4 bases for V and 5 bases for J; bases not matched to a gene: 9. This CDR3 is 15 amino acids long. Germline CDR1 SGHDN, CDR2 FVKESK. CDR3 in amino acids: CASSLSTGGPETQYF. The CDR3 DNA reads as TGTGCCAGCAGCCTCTCAACGGGGGGGCCGGAGACCCAGTACTTC.

This clonotype was detected ten times or more. J is TRBJ1-1 and V is TRBV29-1; the D is unclear. This CDR3 spans 13 amino acids. The V end was cut by 7 bases, the J end by 4 bases, with 16 bases between. Germline V gene sequence: CDR1 SQVTM, CDR2 ANQGSEA. This CDR3 is CSGTVGSATEAFF. Here the CDR3 DNA reads TGCAGCGGTACGGTCGGCAGCGCCACTGAAGCTTTCTTT.

V is TRBV2 and J is TRBJ2-4; D unclear. V was clipped by 7 bases and J by 0 bases, with 16 bases between them. The germline V gene has CDR1 SNHLY and CDR2 FYNNEI. This CDR3 is built from 16 residues. The CDR3 loop reads CASTPLAALAKNIQYF. The CDR3 DNA reads TGTGCCAGCACTCCCCTCGCTGCCCTAGCCAAAAACATTCAGTACTTC.

In this sample, this clonotype turned up many times. The chain uses TRBV30 and TRBJ2-2; possibly TRBD1 for D (5 bases). Trimming removed 4 bases from V and 0 bases from J, with 12 bases in between. The CDR3 is 15 residues long. Germline CDR1 and CDR2: GTSNPN and SVGIG (reference sequence). This CDR3 is CAWIPTAANTGELFF. For the CDR3, the DNA is TGTGCCTGGATCCCGACAGCTGCGAACACCGGGGAGCTGTTTTTT. The full variable domain, rest sourced from reference TRBV30 and TRBJ2-2, is SQTIHQWPATLVQPVGSPLSLECTVEGTSNPNLYWYRQAAGRGLQLLFYSVGIGQISSEVPQNLSASRPQDRQFILSSKKLLLSDSGFYLCAWIPTAANTGELFFGEGSRLTVL.

The J gene is TRBJ2-7, the V gene TRBV7-9; no clear D gene. Between the trimmed V and J ends, which lost 2 bases and 3 bases, there was a span of 8 bases. CDR1 and CDR2 from the germline V gene are SEHNR and FQNEAQ (reference sequence). This CDR3 region has 13 residues. CDR3 loop: CASSLSTNYEQYF. The CDR3, as DNA: TGTGCCAGCAGCTTAAGTACAAACTACGAGCAGTACTTC.

This clonotype was picked up a small number of times. This chain uses TRBV6-1 with TRBJ1-2, with 10 bases fitting TRBD1. Germline V gene lookup returns CDR1 MNHNS and CDR2 SASEGT. The CDR3 totals 13 residues. V shed 6 bases and J 6 bases; nucleotides not matched to a gene: 4. The CDR3 region is CASRSGQGNGYTF. The CDR3 DNA sequence: TGTGCCAGCAGGTCGGGACAGGGGAATGGCTACACCTTC.

The genes are TRBV20-1 and TRBJ2-7, with 9 positions matching TRBD2. The germline V gene has CDR1 DFQATT and CDR2 SNEGSKA (reference sequence). The CDR3 is 15 residues long. V lost 0 bases, J lost 4 bases, and 7 bases stayed unmatched. CDR3 sequence reads: CSARDPSSGTYEQYF. As DNA, the CDR3 is TGCAGTGCTAGAGATCCGTCTAGCGGGACTTACGAGCAGTACTTC.

The chain uses TRBV5-4 and TRBJ2-2; D is uncertain. CDR3 length: 13 residues. Trimming left V 9 bases short and J 7 bases short, with 16 bases between. Germline CDR1 reads SGHNT; CDR2 reads YYREEE (reference sequence). CDR3 sequence reads: CATYGSVGGELFF. The CDR3, as DNA: TGTGCCACTTACGGTTCGGTGGGCGGGGAGCTGTTTTTT.

The rearrangement joins TRBV5-1 to TRBJ2-3; D is perhaps TRBD1 or TRBD2 (5 bases each). The CDR3 consists of 15 residues. Germline assignment: CDR1 SGHRS and CDR2 YFSETQ. Trimming cost V 3 bases and J 1 base, with 12 bases left between them. For the CDR3, the DNA is TGCGCCAGCAGCTCCCCGGGACGAGGCACAGATACGCAGTATTTT. It is translated as CASSSPGRGTDTQYF. The entire variable domain, with the rest obtained from reference TRBV5-1 and TRBJ2-3, is as follows: KAGVTQTPRYLIKTRGQQVTLSCSPISGHRSVSWYQQTPGQGLQFLFEYFSETQRNKGNFPGRFSGRQFSNSRSEMNVSTLELGDSALYLCASSSPGRGTDTQYFGPGTRLTVL.

This clonotype appeared many times. The rearrangement links TRBV11-2 to TRBJ2-5; TRBD2 agrees at 7 bases. This CDR3 spans 16 amino acids. Trimming at V came to 4 bases and at J to 5 bases, leaving 13 bases not matched to a gene. The V gene's germline CDR1 is SGHAT and CDR2 FQNNGV. CDR3: CASSSVDAGVGETQYF. The CDR3 region has the DNA TGTGCCAGCAGCTCTGTCGACGCGGGGGTCGGGGAGACCCAGTACTTC.

The chain carries TRBV10-3 and TRBJ2-5, with D unresolved. The CDR3 totals 13 residues. Germline assignment: CDR1 ENHRY and CDR2 SYGVKD. V was clipped by 4 bases and J by 5 bases, with 11 bases between them. The CDR3 nucleotides are TGTGCCATCAGTGGATCCTCACGGGAGACCCAGTACTTC. It codes for CAISGSSRETQYF.

Only a few counts were recorded for this clonotype. CDR3 residues: CSARRWQVNTEAFF. CDR3 sequence (DNA): TGCAGCGCCCGACGGTGGCAGGTGAACACTGAAGCTTTCTTT. This rearrangement joins TRBV29-1 to TRBJ1-1; D is unresolved. Germline-derived CDR1 and CDR2 are SQVTM and ANQGSEA. CDR3 length: 14 amino acids. V shed 7 bases and J shed 0 bases, with 15 bases lying between them.

V is TRBV7-9 and J is TRBJ2-7; 8 nucleotides agree with TRBD2. This CDR3 contains 15 residues. Germline CDR1 is SEHNR and CDR2 is FQNEAQ (reference sequence). Unmatched junction bases numbered 9, after V lost 5 bases and J lost 3 bases. The CDR3 DNA reads as TGTGCCAGCAGCCCCGGGGGGGGATTTGTCTACGAGCAGTACTTC. Translated: CASSPGGGFVYEQYF.

The rearrangement links TRBV13 to TRBJ1-6, with D tentatively TRBD1 (5 bases). Per germline, CDR1 PRHDT and CDR2 FYEKMQ (reference sequence). V was clipped by 3 bases and J by 8 bases, with 14 bases between them. The CDR3 runs to 15 residues. This CDR3 reads CASSFFDRLDSPLHF. The CDR3 DNA reads TGTGCCAGCAGCTTCTTCGACAGACTGGATTCACCCCTCCACTTT.

The sample holds one count of this clonotype. Possible read error: a much larger clone is one base away. This chain links TRBV7-6 with TRBJ2-7; D gene ambiguous. The DNA end is more similar to TRBJ2-1, so the J call may be wrong. Germline assignment: CDR1 SGHVS and CDR2 FNYEAQ. The CDR3 is 14 amino acids. CDR3: CASSLEPPTYEQFF. In DNA form, the CDR3 reads TGTGCCAGCAGCTTGGAGCCACCTACCTACGAGCAGTTCTTC.

This clonotype was counted only a few times. V and J are TRBV9 and TRBJ2-7; 9 nucleotides align to TRBD1. V shed 3 bases and J 3 bases; nucleotides not matched to a gene: 7. Germline assignment: CDR1 SGDLS and CDR2 YYNGEE. The CDR3 runs to 15 residues. In DNA form, the CDR3 reads TGTGCCAGCAGCGCGGGGACAGGGCCCGTCTACGAGCAGTACTTC. This sequence encodes CASSAGTGPVYEQYF.

This clonotype has only a few counts. The chain couples TRBV5-1 to TRBJ1-2, with TRBD1 as a possible D gene (6 bases). CDR1 is SGHRS, CDR2 YFSETQ, per germline. V lost 4 bases, J lost 5 bases, and 9 bases lay in between. The CDR3 length is 12 residues. Here the CDR3 DNA reads TGCGCCAGCAGCCCGGGGGCGTATGGCTACACCTTC. Translation gives CASSPGAYGYTF.

In this sample, this clonotype turned up a few times. The chain combines TRBV4-1 with TRBJ1-6; TRBD1 might be the D (6 bases). The germline V gene has CDR1 MGHRA and CDR2 YSYEKL. V was cut by 3 bases and J by 4 bases, with 10 bases left in between. The CDR3 spans 15 residues. CDR3: CASSQPQGYNSPLHF. The CDR3 nucleotides read TGCGCCAGCAGCCAGCCTCAGGGGTATAATTCACCCCTCCACTTT.

This clonotype appeared a few times. The chain recombines TRBV12-3 or TRBV12-4 with TRBJ2-7; maybe TRBD2 (5 bases). The V end lost 6 bases, the J end lost 8 bases, and 14 bases lay between the germline ends. The CDR3 runs 12 residues. The CDR3 region is CASSSARTQQYF. The CDR3 DNA follows: TGTGCCAGCAGCTCCGCCAGGACTCAGCAGTACTTC.

This chain connects TRBV5-1 to TRBJ2-2, with TRBD1 matching over 8 bases. Germline V gives CDR1 SGHRS, CDR2 YFSETQ. The CDR3 totals 14 residues. The V and J ends lost 2 bases and 8 bases, in that order; junction bases with no gene match: 5. CDR3 nucleotide sequence: TGCGCCAGCAGCTTCGGGACAGGCCCGGGGGAGCTGTTTTTT. Translation: CASSFGTGPGELFF.

This clonotype has only a few counts. The chain employs TRBV28 and TRBJ1-4; 7 positions match TRBD1. Germline V gives CDR1 MDHEN, CDR2 SYDVKM. This CDR3 region has 16 residues. After removal of 5 bases from V and 8 bases from J, the junction contained 14 bases not matched to a gene. DNA of the CDR3: TGTGCCAGCAGTGTCCGACAGGGCGGATCGGCGGAAAAACTGTTTTTT. It translates to CASSVRQGGSAEKLFF.

This rearrangement joins TRBV5-4 to TRBJ1-3; D gene unclear. The CDR3 is 15 amino acids. Germline V gene sequence: CDR1 SGHNT, CDR2 YYREEE (reference sequence). Trimming stripped 4 bases from V and 0 bases from J, with 11 bases between. The DNA for the CDR3 is TGTGCCAGCAGCACCGGACCGCTCTCTGGAAACACCATATATTTT. Protein sequence: CASSTGPLSGNTIYF.

This clonotype was picked up many times. This rearrangement joins TRBV12-3 or TRBV12-4 to TRBJ2-1, with unresolved D. Trimming took 6 bases from V and 0 from J, leaving 12 bases between them. The length of the CDR3 is 15 residues. CDR3 nucleotide sequence: TGTGCCAGCAGCAAGGACGCGAGCTCCTACAATGAGCAGTTCTTC. It is translated as CASSKDASSYNEQFF.